This section outlines one T cell receptor (beta chain) sequence together with its context. It lacks a known antigen. The record has no base qualities; no much larger clone is one base away. The time point label here, explained by the study, means: baseline before first vaccination. Samples from vaccinated people were obtained from the UK trials COV001 and COV002, which included a single-blind randomized controlled phase 2/3 trial of AZD1222 (ChAdOx1 nCoV-19) in healthy adults. For TCRbeta chain sequencing, PBMC samples were collected from trial participants at day 0 and at day 28 after the second dose. The data are from a study of T cell responses to AZD1222 COVID-19 vaccine (TCRdb year 2021). About the full investigation: AZD1222 recipients given second doses at about 4 weeks or at about 12 weeks were pooled, since spike-specific TCR depth and breadth were not found to differ between the two schedules. TCR sequencing was performed for 230 to 250 trial participants, of whom approximately 200 were given two doses of AZD1222 and roughly 25 were given two doses of MenACWY control vaccine. Trial participants were enrolled into age subgroups of 18-55, 56-69 and 70-plus years, which contained 148, 28 and 57 TCR-sequenced participants, respectively.

The full study reports these points: In the small 56-69-year group, the increase in depth fell short of significance, most likely because of low power. Because no day 14 peak-response samples were available, repertoires were characterized only after the peak T cell response. Spike-specific TCR breadth and depth rose significantly after two AZD1222 doses compared with day 0 and with MenACWY recipients. Participants were mostly white British and included more females than males, and it was suggested by the authors that clonal diversity may have been underestimated. Epitopes outside the regions mutated in the B.1.351 and B.1.1.7 variants were reportedly recognized by nearly half of the unique spike-specific TCRs. Conclusions about previously exposed vaccinees are limited because only five or six AZD1222 recipients were SARS-CoV-2 seropositive at baseline. CD4 TCRs associated with the vaccine covered the entire spike protein, and the dominant responses were in regions 160-218 and 743-854.

Taken from the germline V gene, the CDR1 and CDR2 loops are LGHNA and YNFKEQ. Trimming takes 3 bases from V and 0 bases from J, and the germline ends sit 16 bases apart. Spanning cysteine to phenylalanine, the CDR3 consists of 17 amino acids. Of the read, only the CDR3 DNA is kept; its 51 bases are in frame from base 1. The CDR3 regions of human TCRbeta chains were analyzed by immunosequencing. The authors' pipeline ran thus. Repertoire TCRs were checked for matches against a reference library of SARS-CoV-2-specific TCRs that had been generated using the MIRA antigen-specificity platform. Breadth was defined as the fraction of unique TCRs that were SARS-CoV-2-associated. Depth was defined as the fraction of total T cells that were SARS-CoV-2-associated. Using the MIRA data, each spike-specific TCR was assigned both to the spike region to which the TCR was reactive and to a CD4 or CD8 class. Log10-transformed breadth and depth values were compared by one-way ANOVA with Sidak's multiple comparisons tests. Entries here come from immuneACCESS through TCRdb and include only in-frame sequences with V and J called. Some clones fail to appear in such tables; in the studies checked, an unresolved V gene covers under half of the shortfall, and the cause of the remainder is unknown. V and J calls and clone size are copied from that table; D and trimming were computed from the DNA. Across this sample there are roughly 200,000 clones, with almost 90% seen only once. The ten most abundant clones make up approximately 8% of the sample.

This clonotype was obtained from an adult in good health. Sample: peripheral blood, taken on day 0 of AZD1222 vaccination. The sequence is built from TRBV4-2 and TRBJ2-3, with an unclear D gene assignment. CDR3 region: CASSQEPRAPSTDTQYF. The nucleotide sequence is TGTGCCAGCAGCCAGGAGCCCCGGGCCCCAAGCACAGATACGCAGTATTTT.